This T cell receptor (beta chain) was identified during a study of a mutant IDH1 vaccine in newly diagnosed glioma. Turning to the study itself: Vaccines began 4-6 weeks after radiotherapy alone, or with temozolomide cycles. Earlier care involved radiotherapy, temozolomide, or both, and the majority received both.

CDR3 length: 13 residues. V shed 2 bases and J 15 bases; nucleotides not matched to a gene: 9. The germline CDR1 and CDR2 sequences are SGDLS and YYNGEE. With regard to this clone: No antigen is known for it.

Time point given: week 23, last vaccination. The study gave 300 ug of mutant IDH1 20-mer peptide per vaccine dose, with topical imiquimod. Sequenced by immunoSEQ multiplex PCR; TCRdb stores in-frame clones only, minus some. This table holds approximately 50,000 clones, 80% to 90% found once. Overall study findings and caveats: Vaccination elicited immune responses in around 93% of patients.

This TCR derives from a man aged 40-50 years with glioma. The chain has TRBV9 and TRBJ2-1; 9 bases agree with TRBD1. This sample comprised PBMCs, obtained from a glioma patient whose treatment included an IDH1 peptide vaccine. The CDR3 DNA is TGTGCCAGCAGCGTCACCGGGACAGGGTATCTGTTCTTC. This encodes CASSVTGTGYLFF.